This T cell receptor beta chain was obtained from a study of vaccination and CD4 T cells after COVID-19. Study-level points and caveats: Median reactive clonotypes, those recognizing SARS-CoV-2, rose from 21 to 38, not significantly.

Points on this clonotype: The target antigen is unknown.

The treatment here: approximately nine-day PBMC culture with coronavirus spike peptide pools or control peptides (ViraFEST assay). Cultured CD4+ T cell DNA was sequenced using the Oncomine TCR Beta short-read assay. TCRdb re-called the PCR reads through MiXCR, storing one row per CDR3 protein. The table has roughly 25,000 distinct CDR3 sequences, 45% to 65% seen once. CDR1 and CDR2 from the germline V gene are KGHDR and SFDVKD. The CDR3 runs 14 residues. With 3 bases removed from V and 5 bases from J, the gap between germline ends came to 13 bases. This clonotype was sampled from a human donor who had recovered from COVID-19. This chain connects TRBV24-1 to TRBJ2-7, with D perhaps assigned TRBD1 or TRBD2 (5 bases each). Source material: CD4+ T cells from blood, cultured in vitro. This CDR3 reads CATSDGGRAHEQYF. The CDR3 bases are TGTGCCACCAGTGATGGGGGAAGGGCCCACGAGCAGTACTTC.